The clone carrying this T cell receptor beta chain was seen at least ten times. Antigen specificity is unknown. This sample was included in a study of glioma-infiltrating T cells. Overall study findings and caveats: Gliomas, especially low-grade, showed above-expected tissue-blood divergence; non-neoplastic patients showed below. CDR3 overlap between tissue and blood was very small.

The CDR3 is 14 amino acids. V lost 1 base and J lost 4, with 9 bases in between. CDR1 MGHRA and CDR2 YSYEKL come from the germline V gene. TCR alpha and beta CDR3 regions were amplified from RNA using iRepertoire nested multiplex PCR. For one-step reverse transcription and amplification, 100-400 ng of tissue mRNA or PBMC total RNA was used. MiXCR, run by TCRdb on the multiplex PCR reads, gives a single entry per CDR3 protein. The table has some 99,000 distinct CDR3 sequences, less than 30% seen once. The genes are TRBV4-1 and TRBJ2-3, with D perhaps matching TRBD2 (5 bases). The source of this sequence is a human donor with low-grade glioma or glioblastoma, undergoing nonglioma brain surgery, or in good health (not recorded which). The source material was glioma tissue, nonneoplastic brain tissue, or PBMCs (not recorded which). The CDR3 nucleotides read TGCGCCAGCAGCCAAGTTCCGGAGGCAGATACGCAGTATTTT. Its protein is CASSQVPEADTQYF.